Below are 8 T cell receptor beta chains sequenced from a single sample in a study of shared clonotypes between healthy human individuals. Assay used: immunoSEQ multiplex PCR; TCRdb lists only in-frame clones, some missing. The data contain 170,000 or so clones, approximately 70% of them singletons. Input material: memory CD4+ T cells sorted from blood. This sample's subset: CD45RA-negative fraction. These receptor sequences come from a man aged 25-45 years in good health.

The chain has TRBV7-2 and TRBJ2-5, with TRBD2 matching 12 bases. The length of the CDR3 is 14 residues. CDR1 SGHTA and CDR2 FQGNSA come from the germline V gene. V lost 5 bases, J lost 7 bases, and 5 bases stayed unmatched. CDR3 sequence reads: CASSPGLAGRTQYF. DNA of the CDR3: TGTGCCAGCAGCCCTGGACTAGCGGGAAGGACCCAGTACTTC.

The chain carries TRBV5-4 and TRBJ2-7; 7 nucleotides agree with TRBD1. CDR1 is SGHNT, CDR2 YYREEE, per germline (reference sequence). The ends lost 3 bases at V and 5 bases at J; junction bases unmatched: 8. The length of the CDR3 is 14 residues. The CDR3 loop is CASSSQGTAHEQYF. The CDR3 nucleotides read TGTGCCAGCAGCTCACAGGGGACCGCTCACGAGCAGTACTTC.

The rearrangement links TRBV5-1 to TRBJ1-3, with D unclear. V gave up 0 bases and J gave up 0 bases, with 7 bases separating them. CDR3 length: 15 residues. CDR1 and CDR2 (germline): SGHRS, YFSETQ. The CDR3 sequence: CASSLEGYSGNTIYF. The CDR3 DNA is TGCGCCAGCAGCTTGGAGGGATACTCTGGAAACACCATATATTTT.

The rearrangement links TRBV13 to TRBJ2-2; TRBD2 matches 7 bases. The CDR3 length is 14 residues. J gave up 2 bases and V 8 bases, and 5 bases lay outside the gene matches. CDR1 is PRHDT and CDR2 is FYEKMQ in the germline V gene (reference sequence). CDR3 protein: CASPGEGNTGELFF. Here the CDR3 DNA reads TGTGCCAGCCCTGGGGAGGGAAACACCGGGGAGCTGTTTTTT.

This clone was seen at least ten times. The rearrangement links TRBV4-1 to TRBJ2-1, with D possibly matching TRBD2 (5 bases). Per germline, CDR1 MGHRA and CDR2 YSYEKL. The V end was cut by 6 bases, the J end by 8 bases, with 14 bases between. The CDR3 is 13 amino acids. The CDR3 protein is CASRPVLAYEQFF. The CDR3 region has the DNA TGCGCCAGCAGGCCTGTCCTAGCATATGAGCAGTTCTTC.

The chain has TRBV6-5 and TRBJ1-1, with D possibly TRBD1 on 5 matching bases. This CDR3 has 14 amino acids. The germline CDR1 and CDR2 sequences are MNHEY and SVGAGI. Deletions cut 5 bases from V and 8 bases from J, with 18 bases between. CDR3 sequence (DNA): TGTGCCAGCAGTAAACAACTCCAGGGTATCGAAGCTTTCTTT. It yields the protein CASSKQLQGIEAFF.

DNA for the CDR3: TGTGCCAGCTCACCACGGTCGCAGGGGGCTTACAATGAGCAGTTCTTC. Protein product: CASSPRSQGAYNEQFF. The chain employs TRBV18 and TRBJ2-1; TRBD1 matches at 8 bases. V was pared by 1 base and J by 4 bases, with 6 bases of the junction left unmatched. CDR1 is KGHSH, CDR2 LQKENI, per germline. The CDR3 runs to 16 residues.

CDR3 sequence reads: CASRDRGRSDTQYF. The CDR3 DNA is TGTGCCAGCAGAGACAGGGGGCGGTCAGATACGCAGTATTTT. The chain employs TRBV7-2 and TRBJ2-3; 10 nucleotides line up with TRBD1. With 6 bases clipped from V and 4 bases from J, the junction kept 4 bases outside the gene matches. CDR1 SGHTA and CDR2 FQGNSA come from the germline V gene. CDR3 length equals 14 residues. Supplemented by reference TRBV7-2 and TRBJ2-3, the full variable domain reads GAGVSQSPSNKVTEKGKDVELRCDPISGHTALYWYRQSLGQGLEFLIYFQGNSAPDKSGLPSDRFSAERTGGSVSTLTIQRTQQEDSAVYLCASRDRGRSDTQYFGPGTRLTVL.